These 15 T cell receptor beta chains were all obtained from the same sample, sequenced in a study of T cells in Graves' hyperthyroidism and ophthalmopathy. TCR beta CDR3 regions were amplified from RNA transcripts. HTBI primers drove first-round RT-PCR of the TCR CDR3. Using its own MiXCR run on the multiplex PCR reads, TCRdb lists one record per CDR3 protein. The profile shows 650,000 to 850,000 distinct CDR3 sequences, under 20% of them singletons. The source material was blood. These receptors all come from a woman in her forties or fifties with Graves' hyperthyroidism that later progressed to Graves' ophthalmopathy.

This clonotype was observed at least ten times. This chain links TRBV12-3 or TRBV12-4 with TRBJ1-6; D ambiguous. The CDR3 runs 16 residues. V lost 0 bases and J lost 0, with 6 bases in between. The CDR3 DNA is TGTGCCAGCAGTTTAGCGGAGTTCTCCTATAATTCACCCCTCCACTTT. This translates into CASSLAEFSYNSPLHF.

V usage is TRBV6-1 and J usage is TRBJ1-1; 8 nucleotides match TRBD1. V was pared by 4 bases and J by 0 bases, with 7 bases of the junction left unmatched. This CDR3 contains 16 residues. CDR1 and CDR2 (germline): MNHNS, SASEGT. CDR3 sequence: CASSARTGIMNTEAFF. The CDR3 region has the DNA TGTGCCAGCAGTGCCCGGACAGGGATCATGAACACTGAAGCTTTCTTT.

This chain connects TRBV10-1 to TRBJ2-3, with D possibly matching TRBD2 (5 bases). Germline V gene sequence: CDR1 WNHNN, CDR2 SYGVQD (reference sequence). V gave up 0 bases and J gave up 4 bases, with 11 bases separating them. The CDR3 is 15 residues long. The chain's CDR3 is CASSESPSAADTQYF. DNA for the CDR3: TGCGCCAGCAGTGAGTCCCCTTCAGCGGCAGATACGCAGTATTTT.

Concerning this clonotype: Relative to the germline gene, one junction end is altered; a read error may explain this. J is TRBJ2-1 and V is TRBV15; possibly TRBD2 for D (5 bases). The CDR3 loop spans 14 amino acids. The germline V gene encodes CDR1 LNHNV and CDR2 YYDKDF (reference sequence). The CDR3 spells CVTSRFRDYNEQFF. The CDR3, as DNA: TGTGTCACCAGCAGGTTCCGGGATTACAATGAGCAGTTCTTC. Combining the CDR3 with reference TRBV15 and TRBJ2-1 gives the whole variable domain DAMVIQNPRYQVTQFGKPVTLSCSQTLNHNVMYWYQQKSSQAPKLLFHYYDKDFNNEADTPDNFQSRRPNTSFCFLDIRSPGLGDTAMYLCVTSRFRDYNEQFFGPGTRLTVL.

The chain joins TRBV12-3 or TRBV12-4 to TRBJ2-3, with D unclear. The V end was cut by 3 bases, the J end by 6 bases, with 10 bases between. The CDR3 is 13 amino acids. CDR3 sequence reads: CASSFSSGDTQYF. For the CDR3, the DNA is TGTGCCAGCAGTTTTAGTTCCGGGGATACGCAGTATTTT.

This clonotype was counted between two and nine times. DNA for the CDR3: TGCGCCAGCAGCCAAGTGGGAGGCGCTAACTATGGCTACACCTTC. The encoded protein is CASSQVGGANYGYTF. The chain carries TRBV4-1 and TRBJ1-2; D is ambiguous. Trimming left V 1 base short and J 0 bases short, with 9 bases between. This CDR3 spans 15 amino acids. The germline CDR1 and CDR2 sequences are MGHRA and YSYEKL.

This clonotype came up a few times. The CDR3 sequence is CASSQDRGQTQYF. CDR3 nucleotides: TGTGCCAGCAGCCAGGACAGGGGGCAGACCCAGTACTTC. V and J are TRBV12-3 or TRBV12-4 and TRBJ2-5; 11 positions agree with TRBD1. Trimming removed 6 bases from V and 6 bases from J; junction bases left unmatched: 3. This CDR3 is 13 amino acids long.

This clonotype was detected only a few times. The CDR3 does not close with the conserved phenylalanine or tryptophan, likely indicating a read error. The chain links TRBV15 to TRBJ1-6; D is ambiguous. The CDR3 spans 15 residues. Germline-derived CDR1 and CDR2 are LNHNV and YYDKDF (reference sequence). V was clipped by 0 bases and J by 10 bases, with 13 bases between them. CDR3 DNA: TGTGCCACCAGCAGAGACTCCTCCCGGGAGTCACCCCTCCACCTT. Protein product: CATSRDSSRESPLHL.

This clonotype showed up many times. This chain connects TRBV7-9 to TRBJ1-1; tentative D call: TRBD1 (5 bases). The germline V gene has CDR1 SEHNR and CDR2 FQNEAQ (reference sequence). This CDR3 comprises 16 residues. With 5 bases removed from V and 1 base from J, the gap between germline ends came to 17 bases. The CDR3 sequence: CASSQSGTAKNTEAFF. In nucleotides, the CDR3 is TGTGCCAGCAGCCAATCCGGGACCGCTAAGAACACTGAAGCTTTCTTT.

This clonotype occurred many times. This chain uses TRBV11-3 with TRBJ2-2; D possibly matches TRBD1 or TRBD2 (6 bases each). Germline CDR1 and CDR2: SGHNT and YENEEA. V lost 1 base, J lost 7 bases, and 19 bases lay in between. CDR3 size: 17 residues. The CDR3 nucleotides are TGTGCCAGCAGCTTAGGGCCCGGGGGCCGAGGTCGCGGGGAGCTGTTTTTT. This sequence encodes CASSLGPGGRGRGELFF.

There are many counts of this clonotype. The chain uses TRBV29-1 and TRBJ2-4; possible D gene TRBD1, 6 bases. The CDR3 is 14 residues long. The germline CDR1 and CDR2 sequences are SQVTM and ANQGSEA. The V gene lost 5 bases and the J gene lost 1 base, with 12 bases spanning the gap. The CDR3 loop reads CSVRTGMAKNIQYF. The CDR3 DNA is TGCAGCGTTCGTACAGGGATGGCCAAAAACATTCAGTACTTC.

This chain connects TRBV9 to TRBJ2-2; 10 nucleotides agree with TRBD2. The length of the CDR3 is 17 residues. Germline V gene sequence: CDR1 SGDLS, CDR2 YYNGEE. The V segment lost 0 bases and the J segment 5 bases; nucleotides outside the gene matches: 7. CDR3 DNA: TGTGCCAGCAGCGTAGCTCTAAGCGGGGGGGCAACCGGGGAGCTGTTTTTT. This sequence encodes CASSVALSGGATGELFF.

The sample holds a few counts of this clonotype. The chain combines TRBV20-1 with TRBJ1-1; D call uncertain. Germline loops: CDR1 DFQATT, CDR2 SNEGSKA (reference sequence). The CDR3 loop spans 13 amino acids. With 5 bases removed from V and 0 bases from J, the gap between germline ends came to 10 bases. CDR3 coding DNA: TGCAGTGCTGGACGGGCTCTGAACACTGAAGCTTTCTTT. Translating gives CSAGRALNTEAFF.

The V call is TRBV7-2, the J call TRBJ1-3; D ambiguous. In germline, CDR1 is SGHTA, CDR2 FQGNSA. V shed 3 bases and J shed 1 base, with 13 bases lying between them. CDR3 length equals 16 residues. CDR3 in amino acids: CASSFALVGSGNTIYF. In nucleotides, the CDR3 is TGTGCCAGCAGCTTCGCCCTTGTGGGGTCTGGAAACACCATATATTTT.

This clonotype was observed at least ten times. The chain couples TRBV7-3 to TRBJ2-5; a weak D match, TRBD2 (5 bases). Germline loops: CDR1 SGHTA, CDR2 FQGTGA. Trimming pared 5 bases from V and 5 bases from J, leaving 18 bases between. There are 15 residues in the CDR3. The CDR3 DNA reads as TGTGCCAGCAGCCCAGCTGACTCTCCGGGGGAGACCCAGTACTTC. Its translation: CASSPADSPGETQYF.